These T cell receptor beta chains were read from a single sample in a study of control samples from healthy donors and cancer patients. Profiled with immunoSEQ multiplex PCR; TCRdb holds only in-frame clones, not every one. This sample has 94,000 or so clones, with 70% to 85% found just once. Sequences were obtained from PBMCs. The receptors derive from a man aged 70 or older with lung cancer. Both conserved end residues are part of each CDR3. The order of the fields is V gene, D gene, clone size, J gene, CDR3 protein, CDR3 DNA. A D gene is named only where the DNA matches it firmly. Clone size is stated in some rows and not others, as once, few, many or a class when expanded.

V gene: TRBV18
D gene: TRBD2
clone size: NA
J gene: TRBJ2-1
CDR3 protein: CASSPPGLANEQFF
CDR3 DNA: TGTGCCAGCTCACCACCGGGACTAGCCAATGAGCAGTTCTTC

V gene: TRBV5-1
D gene: NA
clone size: NA
J gene: TRBJ1-4
CDR3 protein: CAAGVKREPEKLFF
CDR3 DNA: TGCGCCGCAGGGGTAAAGAGGGAACCGGAAAAACTGTTTTTT

V gene: TRBV6-2/TRBV6-3
D gene: NA
clone size: NA
J gene: TRBJ2-7
CDR3 protein: CASSYRDGSYEQYF
CDR3 DNA: TGTGCCAGCAGTTACAGGGACGGGTCCTACGAGCAGTACTTC

V gene: TRBV4-3
D gene: NA
clone size: once
J gene: TRBJ1-4
CDR3 protein: CASSPGGVLFF
CDR3 DNA: TGCGCCAGCAGCCCCGGCGGGGTACTGTTTTTT

V gene: TRBV5-1
D gene: TRBD1
clone size: once
J gene: TRBJ2-5
CDR3 protein: CASSSRTGPEETQYF
CDR3 DNA: TGCGCCAGCAGCTCCCGGACAGGGCCAGAAGAGACCCAGTACTTC

V gene: TRBV29-1
D gene: TRBD1
clone size: NA
J gene: TRBJ2-7
CDR3 protein: CSVRDSSYEQYF
CDR3 DNA: TGCAGCGTTAGGGACAGCTCCTACGAGCAGTACTTC

V gene: TRBV5-6
D gene: TRBD1
clone size: NA
J gene: TRBJ2-7
CDR3 protein: CASSFGQGRYEQYF
CDR3 DNA: TGTGCCAGCAGCTTCGGACAGGGTCGTTACGAGCAGTACTTC

V gene: TRBV24-1
D gene: NA
clone size: few
J gene: TRBJ1-5
CDR3 protein: CATSEGLGRNSNQPQHF
CDR3 DNA: TGTGCCACCAGTGAGGGACTGGGTCGAAATAGCAATCAGCCCCAGCATTTT

V gene: TRBV24-1
D gene: TRBD1
clone size: NA
J gene: TRBJ1-5
CDR3 protein: CATRQGNNQPQHF
CDR3 DNA: TGTGCCACCAGACAGGGGAACAATCAGCCCCAGCATTTT

V gene: TRBV3-1/TRBV3-2
D gene: TRBD1
clone size: NA
J gene: TRBJ2-5
CDR3 protein: CASSRRTGQETQYF
CDR3 DNA: TGTGCCAGCAGCAGACGGACAGGGCAAGAGACCCAGTACTTC